The source of this T cell receptor (beta chain) is a study of OX40 agonist ivuxolimab in advanced cancers. Germline V CDR1 and CDR2: LGHNA, YSLEER. Trimming took 4 bases from V and 5 from J, leaving 17 bases between them. The CDR3 contains 15 residues. Produced via immunoSEQ multiplex PCR; TCRdb's table is partial and in-frame only. There are about 48,000 clones in the sample; approximately 84% occur only once, and 0.95% to 1.2% lies in the top ten. The chain links TRBV4-3 to TRBJ2-5; D gene unclear. Specimen: CD4+ or CD8+ T cells sorted from blood, collected in a trial of the OX40 agonist ivuxolimab. This TCR derives from an adult with an advanced solid tumor such as melanoma, head and neck, liver or kidney cancer. The CDR3 nucleotides are TGCGCCAGCAGCCTGACATCTTATAGCCGGGAGACCCAGTACTTC. This sequence encodes CASSLTSYSRETQYF.